The count of the clone carrying this T cell receptor beta chain is one. The sample belongs to a study of blood T cell repertoires in COVID-19. Overall study context: Sample material is recorded as cDNA or gDNA derived from T cells, B-cell-depleted T cells, or PBMCs.

How the authors handled the data: By means of reference gene primer amplification, nucleated cell counts were estimated. TCRdb's table, derived via immunoSEQ multiplex PCR, lists solely in-frame clones and lacks some. That table furnishes V, J and clone size, whereas the DNA furnished D and trimming. The sample holds around 300,000 clones, about nine tenths seen once. The germline V gene encodes CDR1 SGHRS and CDR2 YFSETQ. J was trimmed by 3 bases and V by 4 bases; bases with no gene match: 3. The CDR3 covers 15 residues. Participants were aged 18 to 89 years from 20 to 30 US areas. Participant reports of clinical history set cohort assignment.

The sequencing sample was made of PBMCs or T cells enriched from blood (not recorded which). This receptor was identified in a woman aged 55-75 years who had recovered from COVID-19. The chain couples TRBV5-1 to TRBJ2-1; 11 bases agree with TRBD2. CDR3 sequence: CASSPTSGVYNEQFF. CDR3 in DNA: TGCGCCAGCAGCCCGACTAGCGGGGTCTACAATGAGCAGTTCTTC.